These 29 T cell receptor beta chains originate from one sample sequenced in a study of CD8 T cell repertoires and HIV-1 epitope variants. Here immunoSEQ multiplex PCR was the method, and the copy in TCRdb shows in-frame clones only, minus some. The sample shows more than 85,000 clones, approximately 70% of them seen only once. Sequenced: uncultured baseline CD8+ T cells from peripheral blood mononuclear cells (PBMCs). The receptors were gathered from a male donor with HIV.

The chain carries TRBV6-6 and TRBJ2-7; 11 bases map to TRBD2. With 6 bases clipped from V and 3 bases from J, the junction kept 10 bases outside the gene matches. Germline CDR1 MNHNY, CDR2 SVGAGI (reference sequence). The CDR3 consists of 16 residues. CDR3 sequence (DNA): TGTGCCAGCAGCCGGAGTAGCGGGGGGGCAATCTACGAGCAGTACTTC. Protein sequence: CASSRSSGGAIYEQYF.

In DNA, the CDR3 is TGTGCCAGCAGCTTAGCGGGTGGCTACGAGCAGTACTTC. It codes for CASSLAGGYEQYF. The rearrangement links TRBV7-2 to TRBJ2-7; unclear D gene. CDR1 and CDR2 (germline): SGHTA, FQGNSA. Trimming shortened V by 0 bases and J by 3 bases, and 6 bases separated the two germline ends. This CDR3 comprises 13 residues. Variable domain in full (rest from reference TRBV7-2 and TRBJ2-7): GAGVSQSPSNKVTEKGKDVELRCDPISGHTALYWYRQSLGQGLEFLIYFQGNSAPDKSGLPSDRFSAERTGGSVSTLTIQRTQQEDSAVYLCASSLAGGYEQYFGPGTRLTVT.

This clone was seen a few times. V is TRBV7-2 and J is TRBJ1-4; D not resolved. CDR1 and CDR2 (germline): SGHTA, FQGNSA. This CDR3 region has 14 residues. Between the trimmed V and J ends, which lost 5 bases and 4 bases, there was a span of 11 bases. In DNA, the CDR3 is TGTGCCAGCAGCCCGGACGGTAATAATGAAAAACTGTTTTTT. The encoded protein is CASSPDGNNEKLFF.

V is TRBV5-1 and J is TRBJ2-1; 11 bases are a match to TRBD2. Germline V lookup: CDR1 SGHRS, CDR2 YFSETQ. Germline trimming cut 2 bases from V and 9 bases from J; bases unmatched to any gene: 7. The CDR3 has 15 amino acids. CDR3 protein: CASSLVAGGNREQFF. CDR3 sequence (DNA): TGCGCCAGCAGCTTAGTAGCGGGAGGGAATCGTGAGCAGTTCTTC.

The chain joins TRBV9 to TRBJ1-1; D ambiguous. The germline V gene encodes CDR1 SGDLS and CDR2 YYNGEE. V lost 0 bases and J 1 base, leaving 10 bases between the germline ends. The CDR3 is 15 residues long. CDR3 in amino acids: CASSVGTLGNTEAFF. The CDR3 bases are TGTGCCAGCAGCGTAGGGACCCTCGGGAACACTGAAGCTTTCTTT. Full variable domain (rest looked up from reference TRBV9 and TRBJ1-1): DSGVTQTPKHLITATGQRVTLRCSPRSGDLSVYWYQQSLDQGLQFLIQYYNGEERAKGNILERFSAQQFPDLHSELNLSSLELGDSALYFCASSVGTLGNTEAFFGQGTRLTVV.

This clone was seen just once. The rearrangement joins TRBV19 to TRBJ2-4; TRBD1 or TRBD2 may be the D gene (5 bases each). V was cut by 6 bases and J by 8 bases, with 20 bases left in between. The germline CDR1 and CDR2 sequences are LNHDA and SQIVND (reference sequence). This CDR3 has 15 residues. This CDR3 is CASRPRGRDGYIQYF. In DNA form, the CDR3 reads TGTGCCAGTAGACCTCGGGGCAGGGATGGATACATTCAGTACTTC.

The chain carries TRBV5-1 and TRBJ2-5, with TRBD1 matching 11 bases. Germline CDR1 SGHRS, CDR2 YFSETQ. CDR3 length: 15 residues. V was pared by 4 bases and J by 5 bases, with 7 bases of the junction left unmatched. CDR3 nucleotide sequence: TGCGCCAGCAGCGAAGGACAGGGGGCGCCGGAGACCCAGTACTTC. This translates into CASSEGQGAPETQYF.

This clone was detected only once. This rearrangement joins TRBV7-8 to TRBJ2-4; either TRBD1 or TRBD2 may fit D (5 bases each). The V end lost 4 bases, the J end lost 6 bases, and 13 bases lay between the germline ends. The CDR3 is made up of 14 amino acids. Germline V gene sequence: CDR1 SGHVS, CDR2 FQNEAQ. CDR3 coding DNA: TGTGCCAGCAGCTCGACCGGGGCTGGAAACATTCAGTACTTC. Amino acids: CASSSTGAGNIQYF.

The V and J genes are TRBV19 and TRBJ1-5; D possibly corresponds to TRBD1 (5 bases). Trimming stripped 3 bases from V and 0 bases from J, with 9 bases between. CDR3 length: 15 amino acids. Germline V lookup: CDR1 LNHDA, CDR2 SQIVND (reference sequence). This chain's CDR3 is CASSIEGYSNQPQHF. The CDR3 DNA reads TGTGCCAGTAGTATCGAGGGGTATAGCAATCAGCCCCAGCATTTT. The full variable domain, in which reference TRBV19 and TRBJ1-5 provide the parts outside the CDR3, is DGGITQSPKYLFRKEGQNVTLSCEQNLNHDAMYWYRQDPGQGLRLIYYSQIVNDFQKGDIAEGYSVSREKKESFPLTVTSAQKNPTAFYLCASSIEGYSNQPQHFGDGTRLSIL.

The chain employs TRBV29-1 and TRBJ2-5; weak D call: TRBD1 (5 bases). CDR1 and CDR2 (germline): SQVTM, ANQGSEA. The CDR3 consists of 11 residues. Trimming took off 7 bases at V and 3 bases at J, with 9 bases between the two ends. The DNA of the CDR3 is TGCAGCGGGGCCAGGGAAGAGACCCAGTACTTC. Its translation is CSGAREETQYF.

This chain joins TRBV29-1 and TRBJ2-1; 7 bases fit TRBD1. The CDR3 runs 15 residues. The J segment lost 6 bases and the V segment lost 4 bases, leaving 12 bases of the junction unmatched. Germline CDR1 and CDR2: SQVTM and ANQGSEA. The CDR3 loop is CSVVGTTGSSNEQFF. CDR3 DNA: TGCAGCGTTGTCGGTACGACAGGGTCGTCCAATGAGCAGTTCTTC.

This chain connects TRBV28 to TRBJ2-2; D uncertain. This CDR3 is 14 amino acids long. Germline V CDR1 and CDR2: MDHEN, SYDVKM. V was cut by 6 bases and J by 0 bases, with 8 bases left in between. The chain's CDR3 is CASSHGANTGELFF. The CDR3 DNA follows: TGTGCCAGCAGCCACGGAGCGAACACCGGGGAGCTGTTTTTT.

The chain has TRBV4-2 and TRBJ2-1; TRBD2 agrees at 12 bases. V gave up 7 bases and J gave up 0 bases; unmatched junction bases: 1. The length of the CDR3 is 15 residues. CDR1 LGHNA and CDR2 YNFKEQ come from the germline V gene. This CDR3 is CASKTSGSSYNEQFF. The CDR3 DNA is TGTGCCAGCAAGACTAGCGGGAGCTCCTACAATGAGCAGTTCTTC.

The chain combines TRBV9 with TRBJ1-2; D may be TRBD1 (5 bases). The CDR3 runs 16 residues. Germline CDR1 reads SGDLS; CDR2 reads YYNGEE. Trimming cost V 1 base and J 3 bases, with 16 bases left between them. The chain's CDR3 is CASSVNPGREDYGYTF. The CDR3 region has the DNA TGTGCCAGCAGCGTAAACCCAGGCAGGGAAGACTATGGCTACACCTTC.

This clone was picked up a small number of times. This sequence joins TRBV10-3 and TRBJ2-7; 11 bases match TRBD1. The CDR3 is 12 amino acids. From germline, CDR1 is ENHRY and CDR2 SYGVKD. J gave up 5 bases and V 10 bases, and 4 bases lay outside the gene matches. The chain's CDR3 is CASRDRGNEQYF. CDR3 sequence (DNA): TGTGCCAGTAGGGACAGGGGGAACGAGCAGTACTTC.

The genes are TRBV4-1 and TRBJ2-2; 8 bases align to TRBD1. The ends lost 4 bases at V and 1 base at J; junction bases unmatched: 5. The CDR3 has 16 residues. Germline-derived CDR1 and CDR2 are MGHRA and YSYEKL. The CDR3 DNA reads as TGCGCCAGCAGCCTCCGGACAGGGTTGAACACCGGGGAGCTGTTTTTT. This encodes CASSLRTGLNTGELFF.

This sequence joins TRBV9 and TRBJ1-2, with D tentatively TRBD1 (5 bases). Per germline, CDR1 SGDLS and CDR2 YYNGEE. Trimming removed 0 bases from V and 3 bases from J, with 12 bases in between. The CDR3 extends over 15 amino acids. CDR3 region: CASSVAEQGDYGYTF. The CDR3, as DNA: TGTGCCAGCAGCGTAGCTGAGCAGGGAGACTATGGCTACACCTTC.

The chain couples TRBV11-1 to TRBJ2-7; 11 bases fit TRBD1. CDR1 and CDR2 (germline): SGHAT, FQDESV (reference sequence). The CDR3 runs to 16 residues. The junction had 7 bases not matched to a gene; V was cut back by 4 bases and J by 2 bases. CDR3 sequence (DNA): TGTGCCAGCAGCTACTACCGGGACAGGGGGACCTACGAGCAGTACTTC. It yields the protein CASSYYRDRGTYEQYF.

This clone has more than one count but fewer than ten. The DNA for the CDR3 is TGTGCCAGCAGCGATCGAGTAGCGGGAGAGACCCAGTACTTC. This translates into CASSDRVAGETQYF. The chain recombines TRBV28 with TRBJ2-5, with 7 positions matching TRBD2. The germline gives CDR1 MDHEN, CDR2 SYDVKM. This CDR3 has 14 amino acids. Trimming at V came to 6 bases and at J to 4 bases, leaving 8 bases not matched to a gene.

Concerning this clone: This CDR3 is also generated by other DNA sequences in the sample. The gene calls are TRBV28 and TRBJ2-7, with D possibly matching TRBD1 (6 bases). This CDR3 has 11 residues. CDR1 and CDR2 (germline): MDHEN, SYDVKM. Trimming took 3 bases from V and 6 from J, leaving 6 bases between them. CDR3: CASSLGAEQYF. The CDR3 nucleotides read TGTGCCAGCAGTTTGGGGGCCGAGCAGTACTTC. The variable domain in full, completed from reference TRBV28 and TRBJ2-7, reads DVKVTQSSRYLVKRTGEKVFLECVQDMDHENMFWYRQDPGLGLRLIYFSYDVKMKEKGDIPEGYSVSREKKERFSLILESASTNQTSMYLCASSLGAEQYFGPGTRLTVT.

V gene TRBV6-1 combines with J gene TRBJ2-4; no clear D. Between the trimmed V and J ends, which lost 3 bases and 0 bases, there was a span of 15 bases. The CDR3 loop spans 17 amino acids. CDR1 MNHNS and CDR2 SASEGT come from the germline V gene. The CDR3 here is CASSDLHQTLAKNIQYF. The CDR3 DNA is TGTGCCAGCAGTGACCTACACCAAACTCTAGCCAAAAACATTCAGTACTTC.

This chain joins TRBV9 and TRBJ2-1, with TRBD1 as a possible D gene (6 bases). The CDR3 length is 16 residues. CDR1 is SGDLS and CDR2 is YYNGEE in the germline V gene. V was trimmed by 4 bases and J by 6 bases, leaving 20 bases between them. The CDR3, as DNA: TGTGCCAGCAGCCCCGAGGATGAGGGGGATCTCAATGAGCAGTTCTTC. Amino acids: CASSPEDEGDLNEQFF.

V and J are TRBV7-3 and TRBJ2-3; TRBD2 matches 9 bases. CDR1 SGHTA and CDR2 FQGTGA come from the germline V gene. The CDR3 is 15 residues long. The V segment lost 5 bases and the J segment 4 bases; nucleotides outside the gene matches: 7. The CDR3 DNA reads as TGTGCCAGCAGCCCCGCTAGCGGGGAAGCAGATACGCAGTATTTT. It specifies CASSPASGEADTQYF.

The chain joins TRBV28 to TRBJ2-7; D is perhaps TRBD1 (5 bases). V was cut by 6 bases and J by 1 base, with 10 bases left in between. CDR1 and CDR2 from the germline V gene are MDHEN and SYDVKM. The CDR3 is 13 residues long. CDR3 protein: CASSPRDSYEQYF. The CDR3 DNA is TGTGCCAGCAGCCCCAGGGATTCCTACGAGCAGTACTTC.

The chain joins TRBV7-3 to TRBJ2-3; 14 bases fit TRBD2. V was pared by 4 bases and J by 0 bases, with 6 bases of the junction left unmatched. CDR1 is SGHTA and CDR2 is FQGTGA in the germline V gene. This CDR3 comprises 18 residues. CDR3 DNA: TGTGCCAGCAGCTCGACCGGGACTAGCGGGGGAAGCACAGATACGCAGTATTTT. This gives the protein CASSSTGTSGGSTDTQYF.

The gene calls are TRBV27 and TRBJ1-5; the D gene is possibly TRBD1 (5 bases). V shed 0 bases and J shed 7 bases, with 13 bases lying between them. Germline loops: CDR1 MNHEY, CDR2 SMNVEV (reference sequence). The length of the CDR3 is 15 residues. Written as DNA, the CDR3 is TGTGCCAGCAGTTTATCGGTGGCAGGGCAACAGCCCCAGCATTTT. This gives the protein CASSLSVAGQQPQHF.

The chain couples TRBV10-3 to TRBJ2-7, with TRBD2 identical over 9 bases. The CDR3 contains 14 residues. Trimming cost V 6 bases and J 2 bases; bases outside gene matches: 5. In germline, CDR1 is ENHRY, CDR2 SYGVKD. CDR3 coding DNA: TGTGCCATCAGCGTAGCGGGGGAACCCTACGAGCAGTACTTC. Translating it yields CAISVAGEPYEQYF.

The rearrangement uses TRBV29-1 and TRBJ2-5; 9 nucleotides agree with TRBD2. CDR3 length: 15 amino acids. V trimming: 4 bases; J trimming: 2 bases; junction bases outside the gene matches: 8. The germline V gene encodes CDR1 SQVTM and CDR2 ANQGSEA. This CDR3 reads CSVGASGGWQETQYF. For the CDR3, the DNA is TGCAGCGTTGGCGCCAGCGGGGGGTGGCAAGAGACCCAGTACTTC.

This chain uses TRBV7-7 with TRBJ2-5; D assignment may be TRBD1 or TRBD2 (5 bases each). Per the germline V gene, CDR1 is SSHAT and CDR2 is FNYEAQ (reference sequence). This CDR3 has 14 amino acids. V was clipped by 2 bases and J by 3 bases, with 10 bases between them. The CDR3: CASSLFRGEETQYF. CDR3 bases: TGTGCCAGCAGCTTATTCCGAGGGGAAGAGACCCAGTACTTC.